Sequencing of this T cell receptor beta chain was carried out in a study of shared clonotypes between healthy human individuals (dated by TCRdb to 2020 to 2022). Looking at the study overall: A few men and two women, aged 18 to 49 years, made up the cohort. To increase sequencing depth and limit assay-specific biases, different laboratories used diverse techniques to prepare libraries and sequence TCR repertoires. The study deeply sequenced blood TCR repertoires of five healthy adults to estimate repertoire size and the extent of clonotype sharing between individuals. Each donor's leukapheresis produced roughly between about 0.85 and 10 billion PBMCs. For each donor, CD4 naive and CD4 memory were each given three plates, CD8 naive was given two plates, and CD8 memory was given one plate. Overall results and qualifications from the work: The small number of donors limited the genetic and exposure-history diversity represented. Incomplete sequencing was indicated by rarefaction of sorted-subset datasets, despite the large sequencing depth. Estimated clonotype richness was generally larger for naive than for memory subsets. Only blood was sampled, and tissue TCR repertoires likely differ from those in blood. Pairwise subsampling indicated that sequencing depth was expected to affect the degree of clonotype sharing among donors. Compared with non-shared clonotypes, clonotypes shared by all four sorted-subset donors had higher generation probabilities. Across four donors, about 5.2% of naive CD4, approximately 3.6% of naive CD8, roughly 2.3% of memory CD4, and about 0.4% of memory CD8 clonotypes were shared.

Using the deep immunoSEQ assay, multiplex PCR amplified TCR CDR3 regions from genomic DNA. Genomic DNA extracted from each cell subset was distributed evenly over all wells of several immunoSEQ 96-well plates, and each plate served as one replicate. For sorted subsets, approximately 200 ng of genomic DNA, equivalent to 30,000 or so T cell genomes, went into each replicate PCR. The purified libraries were quantified using a Qubit 3.0 fluorometer, sized with a Bioanalyzer 2100, and then quantified again using the KAPA Library Quantification kit. Each immunoSEQ 96-well plate was sequenced on its own single-read 150-cycle Illumina NextSeq 550 flow cell. As for the authors' bioinformatics: Because the immunoSEQ output included only junctional sequences and no quality scores, the filtering could not be the same as the filtering used for full-length reads. Sequences were annotated with PyIR, a Python wrapper for IgBLAST v1.9, and V/J genes and CDR3 were assigned using IMGT germline references. Reads were removed for weak V/J assignments (E-value above 1e-6), missing CDR3, stop codons, out-of-frame junctions, or ambiguous translated residues. A V3J clonotype was defined by an identical inferred V gene, J gene, and CDR3 amino acid sequence. The percentage overlap between two repertoires was calculated by dividing the number of shared unique clonotypes by the size of the smaller repertoire. Repertoire richness was assessed with RTK rarefaction, the Chao1 estimator, and Recon v2.1 estimates of unobserved clonotypes. For all TCRbeta clonotypes obtained by the gDNA method from a few donors, generation probabilities were computed with OLGA. Drawn from immuneACCESS, this table holds only the in-frame rearrangements with V and J called that TCRdb kept. Clones are partly lost; checked studies trace under half to an unresolved V gene and leave the rest unexplained. The DNA gave D and trimming, while V, J and clone size come from that table. The sample table records 110,000 or so clones; under 70% of these occur just once. 20% to 25% of the sample lies in the top ten.

Donors were healthy HIV-negative adults with no recently reported acute infections or vaccinations. Only Caucasian adults living in Nashville, Tennessee, USA were represented among the donors. The CD8 memory samples were a combination of magnetically selected CD45RO+ cells and CCR7-negative CD45RA+ effector memory (TemRA) cells. After blood collection by leukapheresis, PBMCs were isolated using Ficoll-Histopaque density gradient centrifugation and then cryopreserved in the vapor phase of liquid nitrogen. Analytical flow cytometry was used to check the purity and quantity of each magnetically sorted T cell population. Genomic DNA was isolated from each sorted fraction and quantified by UV absorbance on a Nanodrop 2000c. Between the V and J ends, shortened by 6 bases and 2 bases respectively, the junction contains 23 bases. The CDR3, cysteine through phenylalanine, is 17 amino acids long. Only CDR3 DNA remains: 51 bases, in frame from the first base. In the germline V gene, CDR1 corresponds to MDHEN and CDR2 to SYDVKM.

This clone was detected once. The antigen it binds to is not known. Per-nucleotide qualities are absent, and no much larger clonotype sits a single base away. This sequence was found in a woman in her 30s in good health. The chain uses TRBV28 and TRBJ2-7; the D gene is perhaps TRBD1, on 6 matching bases. Material: memory CD8+ T cells sorted from blood. What this sample's cell subset or site label stands for: CD45RO+ cells pooled with CCR7-negative TemRA cells. CDR3 reads: CASRISGTPPYTYEQYF. The DNA is TGTGCCAGCAGAATCTCCGGGACACCACCTTATACCTACGAGCAGTACTTC.